This T cell receptor (beta chain) came from a study of T cell responses to AZD1222 COVID-19 vaccine. Study conclusions and caveats: Just a handful of AZD1222 recipients were seropositive at baseline. White British ancestry dominated among donors, who included more females, and clonal diversity was possibly underestimated. In all cases, repertoires were sampled only after the peak T cell response.

With respect to this clone: What it binds is not known.

V lost 1 base and J lost 0, with 4 bases in between. This CDR3 comprises 14 residues. The germline V gene encodes CDR1 LNHDA and CDR2 SQIVND (reference sequence). Assay: immunoSEQ multiplex PCR; the TCRdb copy retains only in-frame clones and omits some. The sample lists about 83,000 clones, more than 75% seen once, with roughly 4.8% in the top ten. V usage is TRBV19 and J usage is TRBJ1-5; D is ambiguous. The receptor was derived from an adult in good health. The material sequenced was peripheral blood, taken on day 0 of MenACWY control vaccination. The CDR3 DNA is TGTGCCAGTAGTATAGTTAGTAGCAATCAGCCCCAGCATTTT. Translated: CASSIVSSNQPQHF.